What follows are 2 T cell receptor beta chains derived from one specimen sequenced in a study of healthy donors' naive CD4 and CD8 T cells. Starting from approximately 500 ng of total RNA, TCR libraries were made with linear amplification. Each CDR3 protein gets one entry after TCRdb re-called the reads with MiXCR. The data show about 180,000 distinct CDR3 sequences, around 70% seen once. Sample: naive CD4+ and CD8+ T cells sorted from blood, pooled from several donors. These receptors were obtained from a pool of human donors in good health; the sample pools cells from several healthy donors.

This chain joins TRBV6-5 and TRBJ2-7; D is tentatively TRBD1 or TRBD2 (6 bases each). This CDR3 contains 17 residues. Trimming removed 4 bases at V and 3 bases at J, with 22 bases between. Germline CDR1 MNHEY, CDR2 SVGAGI. CDR3 loop: CASSLALADGGFYEQYF. DNA for the CDR3: TGTGCCAGCAGTTTAGCGCTCGCGGACGGGGGCTTCTACGAGCAGTACTTC.

The chain has TRBV10-3 and TRBJ2-3; D might be TRBD2 (5 bases). V was cut by 3 bases and J by 2 bases, with 12 bases left in between. CDR3 length equals 15 residues. Germline-derived CDR1 and CDR2 are ENHRY and SYGVKD. The CDR3 coding sequence is TGTGCCATCAGTGAACCCGGGGAGATCACAGATACGCAGTATTTT. Its protein product is CAISEPGEITDTQYF.